A single sample gave rise to the 19 T cell receptor beta chains below, sequenced in a study of patients and donors after allogeneic stem cell transplantation. Each CDR3 protein is one row after TCRdb ran MiXCR on the RT-PCR reads. The sample includes roughly 200,000 distinct CDR3 sequences, roughly 38% of them seen just once. The source material was blood, either unsorted or a sorted T cell fraction (not recorded which). These receptors originate from a human donor who was either an allogeneic HSCT recipient or a stem cell or donor lymphocyte infusion donor (not recorded which). It is not recorded whose cells these are; they may come from a transplant donor.

The gene calls are TRBV5-1 and TRBJ1-2; the D is unclear. The CDR3 has 15 amino acids. V gave up 4 bases and J gave up 7 bases, with 20 bases separating them. Germline V gene lookup returns CDR1 SGHRS and CDR2 YFSETQ. CDR3 region: CASSTLPGEAAGYTF. The CDR3 coding sequence is TGCGCCAGCAGCACGCTACCGGGCGAGGCGGCTGGCTACACCTTC.

This clonotype showed up just a few times. The CDR3 spells CASRANWDSSNSPLHF. The CDR3 DNA sequence: TGTGCCAGCCGCGCGAATTGGGACAGCTCTAATTCACCCCTCCACTTT. The J gene is TRBJ1-6, the V gene TRBV12-3 or TRBV12-4, with 7 bases that match TRBD1. The CDR3 is 16 amino acids. After removal of 8 bases from V and 6 bases from J, the junction contained 13 bases not matched to a gene.

This rearrangement joins TRBV6-1 to TRBJ1-2, with 7 nucleotides matching TRBD1. Germline-derived CDR1 and CDR2 are MNHNS and SASEGT. This CDR3 has 15 residues. Trimming cost V 6 bases and J 0 bases; bases outside gene matches: 7. CDR3 protein: CASRIGQVPNYGYTF. As DNA, the CDR3 is TGTGCCAGCAGGATCGGACAGGTCCCTAACTATGGCTACACCTTC.

This clonotype was recorded many times. The chain links TRBV29-1 to TRBJ1-2; the D is unclear. V was clipped by 4 bases and J by 10 bases, with 10 bases between them. The CDR3 spans 10 residues. Germline lookup yields CDR1 SQVTM and CDR2 ANQGSEA. The CDR3: CSVGAGVYTF. For the CDR3, the DNA is TGCAGCGTTGGGGCTGGTGTCTACACCTTC.

The chain combines TRBV7-2 with TRBJ2-1; TRBD1 agrees at 7 bases. Germline V gene lookup returns CDR1 SGHTA and CDR2 FQGNSA. CDR3 length equals 13 residues. Trimming took 6 bases from V and 12 from J; bases not matched to a gene: 11. The CDR3 here is CASSSTGDGLQFF. CDR3 bases: TGTGCCAGCAGTTCCACAGGGGACGGCTTGCAGTTCTTC. The whole variable domain, filled in from reference TRBV7-2 and TRBJ2-1, reads GAGVSQSPSNKVTEKGKDVELRCDPISGHTALYWYRQSLGQGLEFLIYFQGNSAPDKSGLPSDRFSAERTGGSVSTLTIQRTQQEDSAVYLCASSSTGDGLQFFGPGTRLTVL.

This clonotype showed up just a few times. The V and J genes are TRBV6-5 and TRBJ2-1; 7 positions agree with TRBD2. V lost 4 bases and J lost 3; bases outside the gene matches: 3. The CDR3 length is 14 residues. Germline V gives CDR1 MNHEY, CDR2 SVGAGI. The CDR3 DNA reads as TGTGCCAGCAGTTCACGGGGGGTCTACAATGAGCAGTTCTTC. This sequence encodes CASSSRGVYNEQFF.

This clonotype has more than one count but fewer than ten. The chain combines TRBV5-1 with TRBJ1-1; 8 nucleotides align to TRBD1. The CDR3 totals 13 residues. Looked up from germline, CDR1 is SGHRS and CDR2 is YFSETQ. Trimming at V came to 4 bases and at J to 5 bases, leaving 4 bases not matched to a gene. The CDR3 spells CASSRRGLTEAFF. Written as DNA, the CDR3 is TGCGCCAGCAGCCGCAGGGGGCTTACTGAAGCTTTCTTT. The full variable domain, rest sourced from reference TRBV5-1 and TRBJ1-1, is KAGVTQTPRYLIKTRGQQVTLSCSPISGHRSVSWYQQTPGQGLQFLFEYFSETQRNKGNFPGRFSGRQFSNSRSEMNVSTLELGDSALYLCASSRRGLTEAFFGQGTRLTVV.

This clonotype was found a few times. The chain links TRBV18 to TRBJ1-2; perhaps TRBD1 as D (6 bases). The CDR3 is 19 residues long. The germline V and J ends were trimmed by 3 bases and 4 bases, with 27 bases remaining between them. CDR1 and CDR2 (germline): KGHSH, LQKENI. The CDR3 DNA reads TGTGCCAGCTCACCGACCGACAGGCTGGGGACTGCAGGGCCCTATGGCTACACCTTC. This encodes CASSPTDRLGTAGPYGYTF.

This clonotype was counted many times. V is TRBV7-9 and J is TRBJ1-2; D call uncertain. The CDR3 length is 19 residues. V shed 4 bases and J shed 2 bases, with 26 bases lying between them. The germline gives CDR1 SEHNR, CDR2 FQNEAQ (reference sequence). The CDR3 region is CASSSVPRTSSDLNYGYTF. Written as DNA, the CDR3 is TGTGCCAGCAGCTCCGTACCCCGCACGTCGTCCGATCTAAACTATGGCTACACCTTC. Complete variable domain (other parts from reference TRBV7-9 and TRBJ1-2): DTGVSQNPRHKITKRGQNVTFRCDPISEHNRLYWYRQTLGQGPEFLTYFQNEAQLEKSRLLSDRFSAERPKGSFSTLEIQRTEQGDSAMYLCASSSVPRTSSDLNYGYTFGSGTRLTVV.

The chain employs TRBV12-3 or TRBV12-4 and TRBJ2-5, with unresolved D. Between the trimmed V and J ends, which lost 1 base and 14 bases, there was a span of 11 bases. The CDR3 sequence is 11 residues long. The CDR3 region is CASSLGTQLYF. The CDR3 DNA reads as TGTGCCAGCAGTTTAGGGACCCAACTATACTTC.

This clonotype was counted only a few times. The V and J genes are TRBV12-3 or TRBV12-4 and TRBJ1-5; 8 bases agree with TRBD1. Germline trimming cut 8 bases from V and 6 bases from J; bases unmatched to any gene: 9. The CDR3 sequence is 14 residues long. CDR3 in amino acids: CASGIQGGGQPQHF. The CDR3 DNA is TGTGCCAGCGGTATACAGGGGGGAGGTCAGCCCCAGCATTTT.

This clonotype was observed a few times. The chain carries TRBV2 and TRBJ1-1; the match to TRBD1 covers 8 bases. V was pared by 1 base and J by 4 bases, with 11 bases of the junction left unmatched. From germline, CDR1 is SNHLY and CDR2 FYNNEI. This CDR3 spans 17 amino acids. The CDR3 DNA sequence: TGTGCCAGCAGTGAAGTGGGGACAGGCTACCCGGGCACTGAAGCTTTCTTT. Translated: CASSEVGTGYPGTEAFF. The complete variable domain, with remaining parts taken from reference TRBV2 and TRBJ1-1, reads EPEVTQTPSHQVTQMGQEVILRCVPISNHLYFYWYRQILGQKVEFLVSFYNNEISEKSEIFDDQFSVERPDGSNFTLKIRSTKLEDSAMYFCASSEVGTGYPGTEAFFGQGTRLTVV.

This clonotype has only a few counts. The V call is TRBV20-1, the J call TRBJ2-7, with TRBD1 identical over 7 bases. This CDR3 is 15 amino acids long. V trimming: 1 base; J trimming: 2 bases; junction bases outside the gene matches: 8. CDR1 is DFQATT, CDR2 SNEGSKA, per germline (reference sequence). The CDR3 DNA is TGCAGTGCTAGAGTGTTAGGGGGACAGCCCTACGAGCAGTACTTC. Translation: CSARVLGGQPYEQYF.

This clonotype was picked up a small number of times. The chain joins TRBV7-9 to TRBJ1-1; no definite D call. Germline loops: CDR1 SEHNR, CDR2 FQNEAQ (reference sequence). The germline V and J ends were trimmed by 0 bases and 1 base, with 3 bases remaining between them. The CDR3 sequence is 13 residues long. The CDR3 reads CASSLAWNTEAFF. CDR3 sequence (DNA): TGTGCCAGCAGCTTAGCTTGGAACACTGAAGCTTTCTTT.

CDR3 sequence (DNA): TGTGCCAGCAGCTTAAACGGGGTTACAGATACGCAGTATTTT. This translates into CASSLNGVTDTQYF. V and J are TRBV7-3 and TRBJ2-3, with a weak D call TRBD2 (5 bases). CDR3 length: 14 amino acids. CDR1 is SGHTA, CDR2 FQGTGA, per germline. The V end was cut by 1 base, the J end by 3 bases, with 8 bases between.

This clonotype was counted between two and nine times. The V gene is TRBV6-5, the J gene TRBJ1-2, with D maybe TRBD1 (5 bases). There are 16 residues in the CDR3. V was trimmed by 2 bases and J by 4 bases, leaving 17 bases between them. CDR1 and CDR2 (germline): MNHEY, SVGAGI. CDR3 amino acids: CASSYTGLQNGYGYTF. The DNA for the CDR3 is TGTGCCAGCAGTTACACGGGACTCCAGAATGGCTATGGCTACACCTTC.

The V and J genes are TRBV30 and TRBJ2-5; D is unresolved. V lost 0 bases and J 5 bases, leaving 7 bases between the germline ends. Germline V gene data show CDR1 as GTSNPN and CDR2 as SVGIG (reference sequence). This CDR3 has 12 amino acids. The CDR3 here is CAWSVAFETQYF. CDR3 in DNA: TGTGCCTGGAGTGTAGCTTTCGAGACCCAGTACTTC.

There are a few counts of this clonotype. The chain joins TRBV4-3 to TRBJ1-6; D may be TRBD1 (6 bases). Germline loops: CDR1 LGHNA, CDR2 YSLEER. Trimming took off 5 bases at V and 7 bases at J, with 9 bases between the two ends. The CDR3 contains 13 residues. The CDR3 reads CASSATGNSPLHF. The DNA for the CDR3 is TGCGCCAGCAGCGCTACAGGGAATTCACCCCTCCACTTT.

This clonotype was found many times. This sequence joins TRBV20-1 and TRBJ1-3; D perhaps matches TRBD1 (6 bases). CDR3 length: 15 residues. V lost 5 bases to trimming and J lost 0 bases, with 14 bases between them. Looked up from germline, CDR1 is DFQATT and CDR2 is SNEGSKA (reference sequence). The CDR3 bases are TGCAGTGCTCCCGACAGGCCCCACTCTGGAAACACCATATATTTT. As protein: CSAPDRPHSGNTIYF.